Below, 3 T cell receptor beta chains from the same sample are listed, as sequenced in a study of blood T cell repertoires in COVID-19. TCRdb's table, derived via immunoSEQ multiplex PCR, lists solely in-frame clones and lacks some. The table includes 200,000 to 250,000 clones, approximately 82% detected once. Material for sequencing was peripheral blood. The receptors come from an elderly woman with acute or convalescent COVID-19.

The chain joins TRBV5-4 to TRBJ1-2; 12 positions agree with TRBD1. The germline CDR1 and CDR2 sequences are SGHNT and YYREEE (reference sequence). V was clipped by 3 bases and J by 3 bases; unmatched bases: 15. This CDR3 is built from 19 residues. The CDR3 is CASSSSMGSGTGGDYGYTF. The CDR3 DNA reads TGTGCCAGCAGCTCGAGCATGGGTTCCGGGACAGGGGGCGACTATGGCTACACCTTC. Based on the CDR3 plus reference TRBV5-4 and TRBJ1-2, the full variable domain is ETGVTQSPTHLIKTRGQQVTLRCSSQSGHNTVSWYQQALGQGPQFIFQYYREEENGRGNFPPRFSGLQFPNYSSELNVNALELDDSALYLCASSSSMGSGTGGDYGYTFGSGTRLTVV.

This clone was detected only once. The V call is TRBV5-5, the J call TRBJ1-3; a weak D match, TRBD1 (5 bases). The CDR3 runs to 17 residues. Looked up from germline, CDR1 is SGHKS and CDR2 is YYEKEE (reference sequence). Trimming pared 4 bases from V and 0 bases from J, leaving 17 bases between. CDR3 protein: CASSPAGDSSSGNTIYF. The CDR3 DNA reads TGTGCCAGCAGCCCTGCGGGGGACTCGAGCTCTGGAAACACCATATATTTT.

V is TRBV19 and J is TRBJ2-2; no definite D call. Deletions cut 4 bases from V and 0 bases from J, with 6 bases between. CDR1 is LNHDA, CDR2 SQIVND, per germline (reference sequence). CDR3 size: 14 residues. CDR3 in DNA: TGTGCCAGTAGTAGGCAGGCGAACACCGGGGAGCTGTTTTTT. It encodes CASSRQANTGELFF.